This note documents a single T cell receptor (beta chain) sequence. Its target is unknown. The data originate from a study of regulatory T cells in long-lasting Graves disease. The study, taken as a whole, reports: Favored usage of TRBV28, TRBJ1-2 and TRBJ2-5 was recorded in persistent disease. Patients with persistent Graves' had lower TCR diversity than newly diagnosed patients. Clonotypes that were public and shared totalled fewer than 3,500 in persistent patients versus 750 to 1,000 in new patients.

Investigators prepared the TCR beta libraries by applying iRepertoire HTBI primers and Arm-PCR of CDR3 regions. TCRdb redid the calling of the multiplex PCR reads with MiXCR, one entry per CDR3 protein. The table records roughly 500,000 distinct CDR3 sequences, roughly 23% of them present only once. Time point described: persistent/refractory GD, antithyroid drugs over 5 years with positive TRAb. The TCR library used RNA extracted from PBMCs. The CDR3 covers 13 residues. Germline V gene data show CDR1 as ENHRY and CDR2 as SYGVKD. The V end was cut by 0 bases, the J end by 3 bases, with 2 bases between.

This TCR was recovered from a female donor with Graves disease. This chain links TRBV10-3 with TRBJ2-2, with D uncertain. The sequenced sample was peripheral blood mononuclear cells (PBMCs), obtained when the disease was refractory, from a patient treated with antithyroid drugs. In nucleotides, the CDR3 is TGTGCCATCAGTGAGTCACACACCGGGGAGCTGTTTTTT. Its translation is CAISESHTGELFF.